The subject of this entry is one TCR beta chain. Its antigen is not known. TCRdb used MiXCR to reprocess the 5' RACE reads, holding one entry per CDR3 protein. The top ten clones hold over 10% of a sample with 600,000 to 850,000 distinct CDR3 sequences, around a sixth of them seen once. The sample originates from a study of identical twins. Points from the study as a whole: Cord blood beta clonotypes present at high abundance carried fewer insertions; no such pattern appeared in memory repertoires.

The CDR3 spans 13 residues. Germline V lookup: CDR1 SQVTM, CDR2 ANQGSEA. V was pared by 6 bases and J by 1 base, with 5 bases of the junction left unmatched. These data were also filed under a second study, of T cells expressing NK-cell markers. That investigation notes: A range of about 1.0-8% of CD8+ T cells consisted of dominant NKG2C+ clonotypes in roughly 6 donors.

The gene calls are TRBV29-1 and TRBJ1-2, with TRBD1 identical over 7 bases. The sequence was obtained from a woman aged 18 to 35 in good health. The specimen was PBMCs. CDR3 residues: CSVGGSLNYGYTF. CDR3 in DNA: TGCAGCGTAGGGGGCAGCCTTAACTATGGCTACACCTTC.